What follows are 22 T cell receptor beta chains derived from one specimen sequenced in a study of cytomegalovirus exposure and HLA in healthy donors. PCR primers comprised 60 Vbeta and 13 Jbeta primers. Using immunoSEQ multiplex PCR, the repertoire was profiled, and TCRdb retains in-frame clones only, with some absent. The data hold about 160,000 clones, with around 74% observed a single time. Sequenced sample: PBMCs. Every receptor here comes from a woman aged 25 to 45 in good health and CMV-seronegative.

The sample holds one count of this clone. This chain uses TRBV18 with TRBJ2-7; 7 bases line up with TRBD1. In germline, CDR1 is KGHSH, CDR2 LQKENI. V lost 4 bases and J lost 2; bases outside the gene matches: 8. The CDR3 has 15 residues. In DNA, the CDR3 is TGTGCCAGCTCACTGAACCGGGACAGCACCTACGAGCAGTACTTC. Its translation is CASSLNRDSTYEQYF.

V usage is TRBV5-1 and J usage is TRBJ2-1, with 10 nucleotides matching TRBD2. CDR3 length: 15 residues. Germline CDR1 and CDR2: SGHRS and YFSETQ. The V segment lost 4 bases and the J segment 7 bases; nucleotides outside the gene matches: 8. DNA for the CDR3: TGCGCCAGCAGCACTGGACTAGCGGATATTAATGAGCAGTTCTTC. Translated: CASSTGLADINEQFF.

The V call is TRBV20-1, the J call TRBJ2-7, with D maybe TRBD2 (5 bases). The CDR3 has 11 amino acids. Germline CDR1 reads DFQATT; CDR2 reads SNEGSKA (reference sequence). V was trimmed by 2 bases and J by 5 bases, leaving 7 bases between them. CDR3 bases: TGCAGTGCTAGATACGGGGACGAGCAGTACTTC. Its translation: CSARYGDEQYF.

In its sample, this clone was seen once. The rearrangement joins TRBV2 to TRBJ1-6; D remains unclear. This CDR3 is built from 13 residues. Per germline, CDR1 SNHLY and CDR2 FYNNEI. With 7 bases removed from V and 8 bases from J, the gap between germline ends came to 12 bases. CDR3 loop: CASNMVGDSPLHF. The CDR3, as DNA: TGTGCCAGCAACATGGTGGGAGATTCACCCCTCCACTTT.

V usage is TRBV7-9 and J usage is TRBJ1-5; no clear D gene. CDR3 length equals 15 residues. V lost 3 bases and J lost 0, with 9 bases in between. The germline gives CDR1 SEHNR, CDR2 FQNEAQ (reference sequence). CDR3 amino acids: CASSFGSYSNQPQHF. The DNA of the CDR3 is TGTGCCAGCAGCTTTGGGAGTTATAGCAATCAGCCCCAGCATTTT.

The V gene is TRBV28, the J gene TRBJ1-4; 8 nucleotides line up with TRBD1. Losses at the gene ends were 6 bases for V and 8 bases for J; bases not matched to a gene: 11. Germline V CDR1 and CDR2: MDHEN, SYDVKM. This CDR3 comprises 15 residues. In nucleotides, the CDR3 is TGTGCCAGCAGCTCCGACAGGGGAGGTTTGGAAAAACTGTTTTTT. Protein: CASSSDRGGLEKLFF.

The V gene is TRBV5-1, the J gene TRBJ1-2; TRBD1 matches 10 bases. This CDR3 is built from 15 residues. Germline V CDR1 and CDR2: SGHRS, YFSETQ. The trim removed 3 bases at V and 1 base at J, leaving 3 bases unmatched. The CDR3 bases are TGCGCCAGCAGCTCGGGGACAGGGGATAACTATGGCTACACCTTC. Its translation: CASSSGTGDNYGYTF.

The chain employs TRBV25-1 and TRBJ1-6, with D possibly being TRBD1 (5 bases). This CDR3 is built from 15 residues. The germline V and J ends were trimmed by 10 bases and 0 bases, with 13 bases remaining between them. The germline CDR1 and CDR2 sequences are MGHDK and SYGVNS. The CDR3 DNA reads as TGTGCCACCTCGACAGTCGGCTCCTATAATTCACCCCTCCACTTT. Amino acids: CATSTVGSYNSPLHF.

V and J are TRBV5-6 and TRBJ1-2; 11 bases line up with TRBD1. Germline trimming cut 4 bases from V and 5 bases from J; bases unmatched to any gene: 7. The CDR3 is 15 residues long. Germline V gene sequence: CDR1 SGHDT, CDR2 YYEEEE. This CDR3 is CASSETGTGGYGYTF. The CDR3 bases are TGTGCCAGCAGCGAGACCGGGACAGGGGGTTATGGCTACACCTTC.

This sequence joins TRBV18 and TRBJ2-1, with D perhaps matching TRBD1 (5 bases). The germline V gene encodes CDR1 KGHSH and CDR2 LQKENI. The CDR3 length is 16 residues. The ends were cut back, 3 bases at V and 0 bases at J, with 12 bases in the middle. The CDR3 DNA is TGTGCCAGCTCACCGGGGCCGCCGAGCTCCTACAATGAGCAGTTCTTC. Its protein product is CASSPGPPSSYNEQFF.

The rearrangement joins TRBV7-9 to TRBJ1-1; 11 bases map to TRBD1. CDR1 is SEHNR and CDR2 is FQNEAQ in the germline V gene (reference sequence). V lost 6 bases to trimming and J lost 1 base; unmatched junction nucleotides: 7. The CDR3 has 16 residues. Here the CDR3 DNA reads TGTGCCAGCAGGCCAGGGGACAGGGGGGGGAACACTGAAGCTTTCTTT. Translated, it gives CASRPGDRGGNTEAFF.

This clone was observed a few times. This sequence joins TRBV5-1 and TRBJ2-1, with TRBD2 identical over 9 bases. The trim removed 9 bases at V and 4 bases at J, leaving 8 bases unmatched. Germline CDR1 is SGHRS and CDR2 is YFSETQ. The CDR3 contains 14 residues. The CDR3 bases are TGCGCCACCAGGGAGGGACTAGCTTACAATGAGCAGTTCTTC. The encoded protein is CATREGLAYNEQFF.

The chain has TRBV30 and TRBJ1-5; TRBD1 is a possible D gene (6 bases). Germline CDR1 reads GTSNPN; CDR2 reads SVGIG (reference sequence). This CDR3 comprises 14 residues. Trimming took 1 base from V and 5 from J, leaving 12 bases between them. CDR3 in amino acids: CAWSALNRDQPQHF. The CDR3 DNA sequence: TGTGCCTGGAGTGCTCTTAACAGGGATCAGCCCCAGCATTTT. Full variable domain (rest looked up from reference TRBV30 and TRBJ1-5): SQTIHQWPATLVQPVGSPLSLECTVEGTSNPNLYWYRQAAGRGLQLLFYSVGIGQISSEVPQNLSASRPQDRQFILSSKKLLLSDSGFYLCAWSALNRDQPQHFGDGTRLSIL.

V is TRBV6-5 and J is TRBJ2-1; 8 bases agree with TRBD1. The CDR3 covers 16 residues. CDR1 MNHEY and CDR2 SVGAGI come from the germline V gene. The J segment lost 0 bases and the V segment lost 0 bases, leaving 1 base of the junction unmatched. Here the CDR3 reads CASSYSGQASYNEQFF. The CDR3 nucleotides are TGTGCCAGCAGTTACTCGGGACAGGCCTCCTACAATGAGCAGTTCTTC.

The chain joins TRBV18 to TRBJ2-7, with D possibly matching TRBD2 (6 bases). V was clipped by 2 bases and J by 0 bases, with 11 bases between them. This CDR3 region has 15 residues. Germline values: CDR1 KGHSH, CDR2 LQKENI. Here the CDR3 reads CASSPTGLSSYEQYF. The CDR3 DNA follows: TGTGCCAGCTCACCAACGGGACTCAGCTCCTACGAGCAGTACTTC. The variable domain in full, completed from reference TRBV18 and TRBJ2-7, reads NAGVMQNPRHLVRRRGQEARLRCSPMKGHSHVYWYRQLPEEGLKFMVYLQKENIIDESGMPKERFSAEFPKEGPSILRIQQVVRGDSAAYFCASSPTGLSSYEQYFGPGTRLTVT.

The J gene is TRBJ2-2, the V gene TRBV9; TRBD1 matches at 7 bases. CDR1 and CDR2 (germline): SGDLS, YYNGEE. V shed 2 bases, J shed 5 bases, and the junction held 9 bases outside the gene matches. CDR3 length: 16 residues. CDR3 in amino acids: CASSVATGERTGELFF. The CDR3 DNA is TGTGCCAGCAGCGTCGCTACAGGGGAAAGGACCGGGGAGCTGTTTTTT.

The chain uses TRBV6-5 and TRBJ2-3, with D possibly matching TRBD2 (5 bases). Germline V lookup: CDR1 MNHEY, CDR2 SVGAGI. Between the trimmed V and J ends, which lost 8 bases and 2 bases, there was a span of 11 bases. This CDR3 region has 13 residues. CDR3 protein: CASLGLNTDTQYF. CDR3 nucleotide sequence: TGTGCCAGCCTCGGACTGAACACAGATACGCAGTATTTT.

The J gene is TRBJ1-5, the V gene TRBV19; no definite D call. The CDR3 runs to 12 residues. Germline CDR1 is LNHDA and CDR2 is SQIVND (reference sequence). Trimming left V 10 bases short and J 5 bases short, with 12 bases between. CDR3 sequence reads: CATSLGDQPQHF. For the CDR3, the DNA is TGTGCCACCTCCCTCGGGGATCAGCCCCAGCATTTT.

In this sample, this clone turned up a few times. CDR3 coding DNA: TGTGCCAGCTGGACAGGGGAGTCTCAGCCCCAGCATTTT. This codes for CASWTGESQPQHF. The chain has TRBV6-6 and TRBJ1-5; the match to TRBD1 covers 9 bases. Germline V gene sequence: CDR1 MNHNY, CDR2 SVGAGI (reference sequence). This CDR3 has 13 residues. V trimming: 8 bases; J trimming: 6 bases; junction bases outside the gene matches: 5.

The chain carries TRBV11-2 and TRBJ2-7; weak D call: TRBD2 (7 bases). There are 15 residues in the CDR3. Germline lookup yields CDR1 SGHAT and CDR2 FQNNGV. Trimming took 5 bases from V and 3 from J, leaving 17 bases between them. The CDR3 loop reads CASSPSAGAFYEQYF. The CDR3 nucleotides are TGTGCCAGCAGCCCTTCTGCGGGGGCCTTCTACGAGCAGTACTTC.

V is TRBV4-1 and J is TRBJ1-5; the match to TRBD1 covers 7 bases. Trimming took 4 bases from V and 1 from J; bases not matched to a gene: 7. The germline V gene encodes CDR1 MGHRA and CDR2 YSYEKL. This CDR3 has 16 residues. CDR3 sequence reads: CASSRQTGMSNQPQHF. In nucleotides, the CDR3 is TGCGCCAGCAGCCGTCAGACAGGGATGAGCAATCAGCCCCAGCATTTT.

This clone was counted between two and nine times. The gene calls are TRBV5-6 and TRBJ1-2; weak D call: TRBD1 (6 bases). The CDR3 consists of 13 residues. V lost 4 bases, J lost 8 bases, and 15 bases lay in between. Germline V gene sequence: CDR1 SGHDT, CDR2 YYEEEE. This CDR3 reads CASSLVGAQGYTF. For the CDR3, the DNA is TGTGCCAGCAGCCTGGTGGGGGCGCAGGGCTACACCTTC.